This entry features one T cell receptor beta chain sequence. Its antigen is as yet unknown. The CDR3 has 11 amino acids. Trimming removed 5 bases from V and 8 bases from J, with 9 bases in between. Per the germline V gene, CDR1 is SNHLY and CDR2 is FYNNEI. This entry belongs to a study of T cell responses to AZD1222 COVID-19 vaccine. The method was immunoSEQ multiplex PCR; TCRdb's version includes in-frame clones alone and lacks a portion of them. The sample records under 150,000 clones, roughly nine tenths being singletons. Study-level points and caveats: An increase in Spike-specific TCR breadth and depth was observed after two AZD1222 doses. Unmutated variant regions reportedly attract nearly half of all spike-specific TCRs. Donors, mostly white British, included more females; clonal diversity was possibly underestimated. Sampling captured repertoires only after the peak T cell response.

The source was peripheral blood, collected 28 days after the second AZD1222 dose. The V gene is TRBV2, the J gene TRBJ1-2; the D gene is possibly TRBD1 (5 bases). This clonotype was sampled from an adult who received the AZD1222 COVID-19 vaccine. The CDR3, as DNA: TGTGCCAGCAGTTTTGAGGGGGGCTACACCTTC. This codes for CASSFEGGYTF.